This TCR beta chain was found in a study of radiotherapy plus CTLA-4 blockade in lung cancer. Assay used: immunoSEQ multiplex PCR; TCRdb lists only in-frame clones, some missing. The top ten clones hold around a tenth of a sample with tens of thousands of clones, more than 65% of them seen once. Trimming shortened V by 1 base and J by 5 bases, and 7 bases separated the two germline ends. Germline V gene sequence: CDR1 SGHTA, CDR2 FQGNSA. The CDR3 totals 13 residues. The rearrangement joins TRBV7-2 to TRBJ2-3, with a weak D call TRBD2 (5 bases). This sequence originates from a human donor with non-small cell lung cancer who had stable disease on radiotherapy plus ipilimumab. This specimen was peripheral blood, taken from a patient treated with radiotherapy plus ipilimumab. CDR3 residues: CASSLVRGDTQYF. CDR3 nucleotide sequence: TGTGCCAGCAGCTTAGTCCGGGGAGATACGCAGTATTTT.